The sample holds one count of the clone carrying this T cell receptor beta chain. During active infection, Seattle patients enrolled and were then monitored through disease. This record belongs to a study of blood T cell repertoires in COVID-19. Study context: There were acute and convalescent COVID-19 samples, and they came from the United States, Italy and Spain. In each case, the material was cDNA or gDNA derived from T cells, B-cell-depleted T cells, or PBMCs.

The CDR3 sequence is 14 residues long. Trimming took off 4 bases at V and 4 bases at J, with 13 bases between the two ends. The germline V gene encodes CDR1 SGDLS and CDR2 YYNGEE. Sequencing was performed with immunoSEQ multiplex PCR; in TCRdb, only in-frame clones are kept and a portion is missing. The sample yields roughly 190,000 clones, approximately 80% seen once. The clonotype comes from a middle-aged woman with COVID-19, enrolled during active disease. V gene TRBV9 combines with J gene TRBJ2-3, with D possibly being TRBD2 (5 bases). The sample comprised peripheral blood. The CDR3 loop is CASSPIPGADTQYF. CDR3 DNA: TGTGCCAGCAGCCCTATACCCGGGGCAGATACGCAGTATTTT.